The 27 T cell receptor beta chains in this list originate from one sample, sequenced in a study of CD8 T cells in Susac syndrome. cDNA came from approximately 0.5 to 1 ug RNA primed by random hexamers. MiXCR, applied by TCRdb to the immunoSEQ multiplex PCR reads, yields one record per CDR3 protein. The sample holds around 180,000 distinct CDR3 sequences, approximately 95% seen once. The sequencing sample was made of CD4+ T cells from PBMCs. These receptors originate from a human donor with multiple sclerosis.

This chain connects TRBV9 to TRBJ2-6, with 10 bases aligning to TRBD2. The CDR3 runs 17 residues. From germline, CDR1 is SGDLS and CDR2 YYNGEE. V lost 3 bases, J lost 4 bases, and 7 bases stayed unmatched. Here the CDR3 DNA reads TGTGCCAGCAGCGGGGCTAGCGGGAGTTCCGGGGCCAACGTCCTGACTTTC. Protein: CASSGASGSSGANVLTF.

The gene calls are TRBV28 and TRBJ2-4; D assignment may be TRBD1 or TRBD2 (5 bases each). Deletions cut 7 bases from V and 0 bases from J, with 22 bases between. The CDR3 spans 18 residues. From germline, CDR1 is MDHEN and CDR2 SYDVKM. CDR3 DNA: TGTGCCAGCACCACCGGGGCTCTATTCACCCTAGCCAAAAACATTCAGTACTTC. Translated, it gives CASTTGALFTLAKNIQYF.

A single count supports this clonotype. V and J are TRBV20-1 and TRBJ2-7; D is ambiguous. CDR3 length: 14 amino acids. Germline assignment: CDR1 DFQATT and CDR2 SNEGSKA (reference sequence). V was clipped by 5 bases and J by 6 bases, with 20 bases between them. CDR3 protein: CSAVNTQHLGEQYF. DNA for the CDR3: TGCAGTGCTGTTAATACTCAACATCTTGGCGAGCAGTACTTC.

The gene calls are TRBV20-1 and TRBJ2-7; 12 bases are a match to TRBD2. J lost 7 bases, V lost 3 bases, and 7 bases had no gene match. This CDR3 region has 14 residues. Germline V gives CDR1 DFQATT, CDR2 SNEGSKA (reference sequence). CDR3 sequence: CSARSTSGSEEQYF. The CDR3 DNA reads as TGCAGTGCTAGGTCGACTAGCGGGAGCGAAGAGCAGTACTTC.

The chain uses TRBV5-1 and TRBJ2-7; D possibly corresponds to TRBD2 (5 bases). V was clipped by 0 bases and J by 3 bases, with 16 bases between them. Germline lookup yields CDR1 SGHRS and CDR2 YFSETQ. This CDR3 contains 16 residues. The CDR3 DNA reads as TGCGCCAGCAGCTTGGAAGGGTCTCGAGGGAGCTACGAGCAGTACTTC. Amino acids: CASSLEGSRGSYEQYF.

The rearrangement joins TRBV2 to TRBJ2-5; 7 bases agree with TRBD2. The CDR3 has 16 residues. V lost 4 bases and J lost 2; bases outside the gene matches: 10. Germline CDR1 reads SNHLY; CDR2 reads FYNNEI. The CDR3 nucleotides read TGTGCCAGCAGTGGGAAAGCGGGGACCCCTCAAGAGACCCAGTACTTC. This codes for CASSGKAGTPQETQYF. The variable domain in full, completed from reference TRBV2 and TRBJ2-5, reads EPEVTQTPSHQVTQMGQEVILRCVPISNHLYFYWYRQILGQKVEFLVSFYNNEISEKSEIFDDQFSVERPDGSNFTLKIRSTKLEDSAMYFCASSGKAGTPQETQYFGPGTRLLVL.

This clonotype was detected only once. This CDR3 is CASSLNSKTQYF. The CDR3 bases are TGTGCCAGCAGCTTAAACTCAAAGACCCAGTACTTC. The chain employs TRBV7-8 and TRBJ2-5; D not resolved. Trimming removed 2 bases from V and 6 bases from J, with 7 bases in between. CDR1 is SGHVS, CDR2 FQNEAQ, per germline. This CDR3 has 12 amino acids.

V and J are TRBV18 and TRBJ2-1; TRBD2 matches 8 bases. This CDR3 has 16 residues. Germline V gene data show CDR1 as KGHSH and CDR2 as LQKENI. J gave up 0 bases and V 0 bases, and 1 base lay outside the gene matches. The CDR3 sequence is CASSPPGTSSYNEQFF. CDR3 bases: TGTGCCAGCTCACCACCCGGGACTAGCTCCTACAATGAGCAGTTCTTC.

This rearrangement joins TRBV20-1 to TRBJ2-7, with D possibly matching TRBD1 (5 bases). With 4 bases removed from V and 2 bases from J, the gap between germline ends came to 15 bases. The CDR3 consists of 14 residues. Germline V gene sequence: CDR1 DFQATT, CDR2 SNEGSKA (reference sequence). CDR3 bases: TGCAGTGCTACCCACTCCAGGGATACCTACGAGCAGTACTTC. Protein: CSATHSRDTYEQYF.

This clonotype was recorded a few times. This sequence joins TRBV12-3 or TRBV12-4 and TRBJ1-1; 7 bases line up with TRBD1. The V segment lost 5 bases and the J segment 1 base; nucleotides outside the gene matches: 4. This CDR3 has 14 amino acids. The CDR3 region is CASSPTGANTEAFF. CDR3 DNA: TGTGCCAGCAGTCCCACAGGGGCGAACACTGAAGCTTTCTTT.

The chain combines TRBV3-1 with TRBJ1-1; D is perhaps TRBD1 (6 bases). V lost 4 bases and J 0 bases, leaving 9 bases between the germline ends. The germline V gene has CDR1 LGHDT and CDR2 YNNKEL (reference sequence). CDR3 length: 14 residues. CDR3 DNA sequence: TGTGCCAGCAGCCCGGGGACAATGAACACTGAAGCTTTCTTT. It codes for CASSPGTMNTEAFF.

This chain connects TRBV24-1 to TRBJ2-1; D gene uncertain. The CDR3 sequence is 14 residues long. The V and J ends lost 0 bases and 8 bases respectively, with 10 bases between them. In germline, CDR1 is KGHDR, CDR2 SFDVKD. CDR3 DNA: TGTGCCACCAGTGATTTGGACCCTTGGGATGAGCAGTTCTTC. Protein product: CATSDLDPWDEQFF.

The chain is built from TRBV5-1 and TRBJ2-1, with TRBD1 as a possible D gene (5 bases). Looked up from germline, CDR1 is SGHRS and CDR2 is YFSETQ. The CDR3 is 16 residues long. V was pared by 1 base and J by 5 bases, with 16 bases between. DNA of the CDR3: TGCGCCAGCAGCTTGAGGATAGCAGGACAAAACAATGAGCAGTTCTTC. It encodes CASSLRIAGQNNEQFF.

The chain is built from TRBV20-1 and TRBJ1-5; D is perhaps TRBD1 (6 bases). Germline loops: CDR1 DFQATT, CDR2 SNEGSKA (reference sequence). The length of the CDR3 is 14 residues. Trimming cost V 3 bases and J 7 bases, with 16 bases left between them. The CDR3: CSASWQGRGQPQHF. Written as DNA, the CDR3 is TGCAGTGCTAGTTGGCAGGGAAGGGGGCAGCCCCAGCATTTT.

The rearrangement uses TRBV10-3 and TRBJ2-1, with 12 bases that match TRBD2. The trim removed 2 bases at V and 4 bases at J, leaving 0 bases unmatched. The CDR3 covers 15 residues. Germline values: CDR1 ENHRY, CDR2 SYGVKD. CDR3 in DNA: TGTGCCATCAGTGAGGGACTAGCGGGGTACAATGAGCAGTTCTTC. As protein: CAISEGLAGYNEQFF.

This chain uses TRBV6-6 with TRBJ2-5; weak D call: TRBD1 (5 bases). The germline CDR1 and CDR2 sequences are MNHNY and SVGAGI (reference sequence). V was trimmed by 0 bases and J by 7 bases, leaving 9 bases between them. The CDR3 has 13 residues. In nucleotides, the CDR3 is TGTGCCAGCAGTTACTCGATCCAGGGGACCCAGTACTTC. As protein: CASSYSIQGTQYF.

This clonotype appeared a few times. The chain employs TRBV14 and TRBJ2-7, with 7 bases matching TRBD1. The length of the CDR3 is 15 residues. From germline, CDR1 is SGHDN and CDR2 FVKESK. V gave up 4 bases and J gave up 2 bases; unmatched junction bases: 8. CDR3 protein: CASSREGTATYEQYF. Written as DNA, the CDR3 is TGTGCCAGCAGCCGAGAGGGGACAGCTACCTACGAGCAGTACTTC.

This clonotype was detected only a few times. The chain uses TRBV2 and TRBJ2-7; possible D gene TRBD1, 6 bases. The CDR3 length is 14 residues. V was pared by 5 bases and J by 6 bases, with 17 bases between. Germline values: CDR1 SNHLY, CDR2 FYNNEI. CDR3 bases: TGTGCCAGCAGTCAGACGCTACAGGGATCCGAGCAGTACTTC. Its protein product is CASSQTLQGSEQYF.

The chain couples TRBV9 to TRBJ1-1; D is unresolved. CDR1 is SGDLS and CDR2 is YYNGEE in the germline V gene. CDR3 length: 13 amino acids. The V and J ends lost 0 bases and 6 bases respectively, with 9 bases between them. CDR3: CASSVAGTAEAFF. The CDR3 nucleotides are TGTGCCAGCAGCGTAGCTGGAACGGCTGAAGCTTTCTTT.

The gene calls are TRBV20-1 and TRBJ2-7; D unclear. CDR3 length equals 13 residues. Germline values: CDR1 DFQATT, CDR2 SNEGSKA (reference sequence). The V end was cut by 6 bases, the J end by 3 bases, with 15 bases between. The CDR3 loop reads CSAPGTNYYEQYF. CDR3 in DNA: TGCAGTGCCCCCGGCACGAACTACTACGAGCAGTACTTC.

This chain joins TRBV12-3 or TRBV12-4 and TRBJ1-5; D not resolved. V lost 3 bases and J lost 2, with 5 bases in between. This CDR3 is built from 13 residues. The DNA of the CDR3 is TGTGCCAGCAGTTTCTTGGGCAATCAGCCCCAGCATTTT. Encoded protein: CASSFLGNQPQHF.

The chain has TRBV11-2 and TRBJ1-1; D possibly corresponds to TRBD1 (5 bases). Germline loops: CDR1 SGHAT, CDR2 FQNNGV. The ends were cut back, 3 bases at V and 2 bases at J, with 10 bases in the middle. The length of the CDR3 is 14 residues. For the CDR3, the DNA is TGTGCCAGCAGCTTGGGACGGCTTAACACTGAAGCTTTCTTT. It yields the protein CASSLGRLNTEAFF.

This chain connects TRBV29-1 to TRBJ2-5, with 10 bases identical to TRBD2. The trim removed 4 bases at V and 5 bases at J, leaving 4 bases unmatched. The CDR3 consists of 13 residues. Germline loops: CDR1 SQVTM, CDR2 ANQGSEA. The CDR3 loop reads CSVVAGGSETQYF. The CDR3 DNA follows: TGCAGCGTTGTAGCGGGAGGTTCCGAGACCCAGTACTTC. Full variable domain (missing parts from reference TRBV29-1 and TRBJ2-5): SAVISQKPSRDICQRGTSLTIQCQVDSQVTMMFWYRQQPGQSLTLIATANQGSEATYESGFVIDKFPISRPNLTFSTLTVSNMSPEDSSIYLCSVVAGGSETQYFGPGTRLLVL.

The V gene is TRBV6-5, the J gene TRBJ1-1; D gene ambiguous. The V gene's germline CDR1 is MNHEY and CDR2 SVGAGI. The CDR3 runs 15 residues. V was cut by 0 bases and J by 3 bases, with 11 bases left in between. CDR3 DNA sequence: TGTGCCAGCAGTTACTCTTTTAGGGTTCACACTGAAGCTTTCTTT. Translating gives CASSYSFRVHTEAFF.

The chain carries TRBV16 and TRBJ2-1; no reliable D call. V was shortened by 3 bases and J by 10 bases, with 13 bases between the two germline ends. The germline V gene has CDR1 KGHSY and CDR2 FQNENV. The CDR3 contains 13 residues. The CDR3 sequence is CASSHTSLTEQFF. Here the CDR3 DNA reads TGTGCCAGCAGCCACACCTCCCTGACGGAGCAGTTCTTC.

V is TRBV3-1 and J is TRBJ2-1; D is uncertain. V was cut by 4 bases and J by 7 bases, with 14 bases left in between. CDR1 is LGHDT and CDR2 is YNNKEL in the germline V gene (reference sequence). The CDR3 loop spans 14 amino acids. The CDR3 bases are TGTGCCAGCAGCCTCTACAGTGATCAAAATGAGCAGTTCTTC. Amino acids: CASSLYSDQNEQFF.

The chain couples TRBV29-1 to TRBJ2-3, with 10 bases fitting TRBD2. The V segment lost 4 bases and the J segment 4 bases; nucleotides outside the gene matches: 11. This CDR3 region has 16 residues. Germline CDR1 reads SQVTM; CDR2 reads ANQGSEA. The CDR3 loop is CSVVYLGLAIPDTQYF. CDR3 nucleotides: TGCAGCGTTGTTTATCTGGGACTAGCGATCCCAGATACGCAGTATTTT.